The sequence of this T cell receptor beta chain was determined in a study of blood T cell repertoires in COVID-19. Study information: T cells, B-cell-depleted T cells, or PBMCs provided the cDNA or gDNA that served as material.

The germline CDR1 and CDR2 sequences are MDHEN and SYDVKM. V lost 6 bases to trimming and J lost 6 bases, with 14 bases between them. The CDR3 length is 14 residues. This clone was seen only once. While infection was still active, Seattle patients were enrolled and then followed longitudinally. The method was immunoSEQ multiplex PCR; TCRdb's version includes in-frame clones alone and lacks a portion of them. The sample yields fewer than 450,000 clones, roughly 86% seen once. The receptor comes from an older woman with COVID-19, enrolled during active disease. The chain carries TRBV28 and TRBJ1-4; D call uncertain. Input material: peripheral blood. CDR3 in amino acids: CASSTPRIDEKLFF. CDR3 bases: TGTGCCAGCAGCACGCCTCGCATAGATGAAAAACTGTTTTTT.